These T cell receptor beta chains were read from a single sample in a study of T cells in Graves' hyperthyroidism and ophthalmopathy. TCRdb used MiXCR to reprocess the multiplex PCR reads, holding one entry per CDR3 protein. The table has about 640,000 distinct CDR3 sequences, more than 14% seen once. Source material: blood. These receptor sequences come from a woman aged 45-65 years with Graves' ophthalmopathy. CDR3s include the opening cysteine and the closing phenylalanine or tryptophan. Each record gives: D gene, V gene, J gene, clone size, CDR3 DNA, CDR3 protein. A D gene is named only where the DNA matches it firmly. Clone size is not always given. Where it is, it says once, few, many or a class for expanded clones.

D: TRBD1; V: TRBV6-1; J: TRBJ2-3; size: few; DNA: TGTGCCAGCCTTTGGACAGGGAGCACAGATACGCAGTATTTT; CDR3: CASLWTGSTDTQYF
D: -; V: TRBV5-1; J: TRBJ1-1; size: -; DNA: TGCGCCGGCAGCTTGAAGGGTCAGGGGAACACTGAAGCTTTCTTT; CDR3: CAGSLKGQGNTEAFF
D: TRBD2; V: TRBV5-5; J: TRBJ2-1; size: many; DNA: TGTGCCAGCAGCTTGCTTTCTAGCGGCACCTACAATGAGCAGTTCTTC; CDR3: CASSLLSSGTYNEQFF
D: -; V: TRBV29-1; J: TRBJ1-1; size: -; DNA: TGCAGCGTTGTAGTTGGGACCGGCACTGAAGCTTTCTTT; CDR3: CSVVVGTGTEAFF
D: TRBD1; V: TRBV28; J: TRBJ1-4; size: many; DNA: TGTGCCACCAGGGGGTCTAATGAAAAACTGTTTTTT; CDR3: CATRGSNEKLFF
D: TRBD2; V: TRBV28; J: TRBJ2-5; size: many; DNA: TGTGCCAGCAGTCGCCTAGCGGGAGTTTCGGAGACCCAGTACTTC; CDR3: CASSRLAGVSETQYF
D: TRBD2; V: TRBV19; J: TRBJ2-1; size: once; DNA: TGTGCCAGTAGTATAGACACGTTCACGCCTAGCGGGAGTAACAATGAGCAGTTCTTC; CDR3: CASSIDTFTPSGSNNEQFF
D: -; V: TRBV7-9; J: TRBJ1-1; size: -; DNA: TGTGCCGGCAGCTCCCAGGGCGGGATCACTGAAGCTTTCTTT; CDR3: CAGSSQGGITEAFF
D: -; V: TRBV27; J: TRBJ2-7; size: many; DNA: TGTGCCAGCAGTTTGGGCAGGGGGGAATCCTACGAGCAGTACTTC; CDR3: CASSLGRGESYEQYF
D: -; V: TRBV7-9; J: TRBJ2-1; size: many; DNA: TGTGCCAGCAGCTCGGGGGCTGACTACAATGAGCAGTTCTTC; CDR3: CASSSGADYNEQFF
D: TRBD2; V: TRBV20-1; J: TRBJ2-3; size: -; DNA: TGCAGTGCTAGAGCGCCAGCGGGAGGGGACACAGATACGCAGTATTTT; CDR3: CSARAPAGGDTDTQYF
D: -; V: TRBV12-3/TRBV12-4; J: TRBJ2-3; size: many; DNA: TGTGCCAGCAGTTTGCCAGGTTCGGATACGCAGTATTTT; CDR3: CASSLPGSDTQYF
D: -; V: TRBV7-8; J: TRBJ1-2; size: many; DNA: TGTGCCAGCAGCTTACTCCGGGTCGGGGCCTATGGCTACACCTTC; CDR3: CASSLLRVGAYGYTF
D: -; V: TRBV28; J: TRBJ2-7; size: many; DNA: TGTGCCAGCAGTTTATCCCCGACTCGAAACTACGAGCAGTACTTC; CDR3: CASSLSPTRNYEQYF
D: -; V: TRBV2; J: TRBJ2-7; size: many; DNA: TGTGCCAGCAGTGTGCGGGAAAGCTACGAGCAGTACTTC; CDR3: CASSVRESYEQYF
D: -; V: TRBV6-1; J: TRBJ2-2; size: few; DNA: TGTGCCAGCAGTGAAGCGAAGACTAGATTGGGCGGGGAGCTGTTTTTT; CDR3: CASSEAKTRLGGELFF
D: -; V: TRBV20-1; J: TRBJ1-2; size: few; DNA: TGCAGTGCTAGAGGGCCCTCTAACTATGGCTACACCTTC; CDR3: CSARGPSNYGYTF
D: TRBD2; V: TRBV20-1; J: TRBJ2-2; size: -; DNA: TGCAGTGCCACTCCTAGCGGGAACACCGGGGAGCTGTTTTTT; CDR3: CSATPSGNTGELFF